The T cell receptor (beta chain) under discussion was sequenced for a study of technical replicates of blood from several donors. Profiling relied on immunoSEQ multiplex PCR, and the TCRdb table lists in-frame clones only, not all of them. The table records around 93,000 clones, more than 85% of them present only once. Trimming took off 2 bases at V and 6 bases at J, with 9 bases between the two ends. Germline lookup yields CDR1 SGHNT and CDR2 YYREEE (reference sequence). The CDR3 is 13 residues long. This chain links TRBV5-4 with TRBJ2-1; maybe TRBD1 (5 bases). What was sequenced was T cells isolated from PBMCs. The sequence was obtained from a human donor in good health. CDR3 region: CASSLGAANEQFF. CDR3 bases: TGTGCCAGCAGCTTAGGGGCTGCCAATGAGCAGTTCTTC.